This T cell receptor beta chain stems from a study of blood T cells in healthy people across ages (dated by TCRdb to the mid-2010s). About the study as a whole: In model experiments, roughly one uniquely barcoded TCR beta cDNA molecule per two T cells was captured by template switching. The study measured age-related changes in TCR beta repertoire diversity using deep sequencing normalized with unique cDNA molecular identifiers. Four age groups were formed from the donors: young (average approximately 15 years), middle-aged (more than 35), aged (around 62) and long-lived (roughly 81). To avoid experimental bias, donors of different ages were randomly spread across the sequencing lanes. The study analyzed two additional independent replicas of 1 million unique cDNA reads from the same blood draw for two donors, one aged 18 to 29 and one aged 80 or older.

The donors were some 36 Caucasian individuals from Russia, aged roughly 6 to 95 years, who were systemically healthy. Roughly 10 milliliters of peripheral blood were drawn from each donor into EDTA-treated Vacutainer tubes. PBMCs were isolated by Ficoll-Paque density-gradient centrifugation, with at least 6 million obtained per sample. Trizol reagent was used to extract total RNA from the PBMCs, yielding at least 6 micrograms per sample. The percentages of naive CD45RAhigh/CD27high T cells were determined by flow cytometry on a PBMC aliquot from every donor. Study-wide findings and limitations: Because the CMV infection status of the donors was unknown, age-related changes in expanded clonotypes may potentially have been confounded. Estimates of total diversity from one million sequenced T cells were regarded as lower bounds and underestimates. As age increased, observed TCR beta diversity per million T cells dropped in a roughly linear way, and a significant reduction was already evident by age 40. Compared with the aged group, the long-lived group had more naive CD4+ T cells, fewer expanded clones and increased TCR diversity, a pattern suggesting age selection. Conclusive comparison of naive and antigen-experienced compartments was prevented by the profiling of bulk unsorted PBMCs. A strong correlation was found between observed TCR beta diversity and the percentage of naive T cells measured by flow cytometry.

The library was built by means of 5' RACE. Sequencing instrument: Illumina HiSeq 2500. A second roughly 7 to 11 cycle PCR used a sample-barcoded 5' primer and a J-beta primer mix. Each TCR beta cDNA molecule received a unique molecular identifier from a template-switch 5' adaptor carrying 12 random nucleotides. At least 2.5 million CDR3-containing paired-end reads were obtained from each sample. All of the RNA was converted into first-strand cDNA using the Mint cDNA synthesis kit, with a TRBC-specific oligonucleotide serving as the primer. Following uracil-DNA glycosylase treatment, a first 18-cycle PCR with universal primers M1SS and BC2_uni_R was performed on all cDNA. The paper's data handling went like this. For normalization, 1 million high-quality reads were randomly selected from each sample, with every read carrying a distinct molecular identifier. Instead of being binned into consensus sequences, reads that shared molecular identifiers were thrown out. MiTCR, run with a Q25 quality threshold and the strictest error-elimination algorithm, handled CDR3 identification, clonotype clustering and error correction. A nonparametric unseen species model with Euler transformation was used to estimate lower-bound total TCR beta diversity. TCRdb reprocessing: public reads trimmed at Q25 with fastp, clones called with MiXCR, in-frame beta chains kept. Rows with one shared CDR3 protein collapse into an entry with the most common genes and DNA. None of the V and J calls come from the authors' own analysis; TCRdb made them. Recorded for this sample are about 1.4 million distinct CDR3 sequences; approximately 59% of them occurred a single time. 6.5% to 8% of the sample is in the top ten clones.

CDR1 SGDLS and CDR2 YYNGEE were looked up in the germline V gene. V loses 0 bases, J loses 5 bases, and the germline ends lie 14 bases apart. The CDR3 sequence holds 15 residues, the cysteine and phenylalanine included. CDR3 DNA is the only sequence kept; it has 45 bases, read in frame from the first base. This clonotype was recorded a few times. Its cognate antigen has yet to be identified. Per-nucleotide qualities are absent, and no much larger clonotype sits a single base away. The sequence derives from a man younger than 30 in good health. The chain is encoded by TRBV9 joined to TRBJ1-2; matching of 5 bases hints at TRBD1 as the D gene. Sequences were obtained from blood. This receptor carries the CDR3 CASSVGWGQRYGYTF. Read as DNA, the sequence is TGTGCCAGCAGCGTAGGCTGGGGCCAGAGATATGGCTACACCTTC.